This T cell receptor (beta chain) was sequenced during a study of glioma-infiltrating T cells. Findings and limits, study-wide: CDR3 overlap between tissue and blood was very small.

From germline, CDR1 is SNHLY and CDR2 FYNNEI. There are 13 residues in the CDR3. Trimming shortened V by 6 bases and J by 10 bases, and 15 bases separated the two germline ends. The iRepertoire nested amplicon-rescue multiplex PCR amplified TCR alpha and beta CDR3s from RNA. One-step reverse transcription and amplification started from approximately 100-400 ng of tissue mRNA or PBMC total RNA. TCRdb recomputed calls from the multiplex PCR reads with MiXCR, one row per CDR3 protein. The table includes fewer than 90,000 distinct CDR3 sequences, roughly 23% detected once. This clonotype was detected ten times or more. What it binds is not known.

This chain links TRBV2 with TRBJ1-4; TRBD1 might be the D (5 bases). The clonotype originates from a human donor with low-grade glioma or glioblastoma, undergoing nonglioma brain surgery, or in good health (not recorded which). Material for sequencing was glioma tissue, nonneoplastic brain tissue, or PBMCs (not recorded which). DNA of the CDR3: TGTGCCAGCAGGGGAGAGGGGCATGGAAAACTGTTTTTT. Translating gives CASRGEGHGKLFF.